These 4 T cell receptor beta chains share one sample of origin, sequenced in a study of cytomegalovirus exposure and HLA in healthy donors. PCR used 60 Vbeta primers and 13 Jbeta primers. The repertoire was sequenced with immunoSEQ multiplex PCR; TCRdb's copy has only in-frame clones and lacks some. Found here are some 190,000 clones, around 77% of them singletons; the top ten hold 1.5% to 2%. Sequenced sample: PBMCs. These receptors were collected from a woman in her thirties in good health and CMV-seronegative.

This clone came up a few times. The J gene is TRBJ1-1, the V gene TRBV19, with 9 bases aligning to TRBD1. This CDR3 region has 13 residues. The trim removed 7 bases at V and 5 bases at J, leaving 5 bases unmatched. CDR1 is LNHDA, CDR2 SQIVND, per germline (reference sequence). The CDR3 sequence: CASTRGTGTEAFF. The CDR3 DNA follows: TGTGCCAGTACGCGGGGGACAGGGACTGAAGCTTTCTTT.

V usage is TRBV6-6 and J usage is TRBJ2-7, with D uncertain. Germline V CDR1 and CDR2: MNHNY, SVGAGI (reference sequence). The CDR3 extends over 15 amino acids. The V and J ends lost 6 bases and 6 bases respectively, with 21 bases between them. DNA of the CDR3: TGTGCCAGCAGGATGACCAGTGACGCCGGCGGCGAGCAGTACTTC. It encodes CASRMTSDAGGEQYF.

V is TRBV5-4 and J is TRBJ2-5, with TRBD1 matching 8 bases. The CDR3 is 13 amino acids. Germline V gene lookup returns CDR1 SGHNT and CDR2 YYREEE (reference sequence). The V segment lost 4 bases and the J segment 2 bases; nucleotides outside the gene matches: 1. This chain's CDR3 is CASSRDRQETQYF. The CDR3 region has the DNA TGTGCCAGCAGCCGGGACAGGCAAGAGACCCAGTACTTC. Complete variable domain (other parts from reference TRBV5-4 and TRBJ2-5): ETGVTQSPTHLIKTRGQQVTLRCSSQSGHNTVSWYQQALGQGPQFIFQYYREEENGRGNFPPRFSGLQFPNYSSELNVNALELDDSALYLCASSRDRQETQYFGPGTRLLVL.

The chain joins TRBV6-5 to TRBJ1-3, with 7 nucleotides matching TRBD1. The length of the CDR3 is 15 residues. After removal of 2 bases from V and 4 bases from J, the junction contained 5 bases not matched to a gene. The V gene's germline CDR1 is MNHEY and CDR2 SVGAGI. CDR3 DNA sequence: TGTGCCAGCAGTTACAGGGGGCGGACGGGAAACACCATATATTTT. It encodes CASSYRGRTGNTIYF.